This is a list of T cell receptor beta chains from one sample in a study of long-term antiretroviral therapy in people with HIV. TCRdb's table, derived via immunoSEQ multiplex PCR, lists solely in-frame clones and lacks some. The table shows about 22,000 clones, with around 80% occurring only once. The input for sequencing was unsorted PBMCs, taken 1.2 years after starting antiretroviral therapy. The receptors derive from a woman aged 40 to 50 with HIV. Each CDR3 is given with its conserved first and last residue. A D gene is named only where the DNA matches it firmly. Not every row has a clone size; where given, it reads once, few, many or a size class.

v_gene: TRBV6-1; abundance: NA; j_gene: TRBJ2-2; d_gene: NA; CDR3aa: CAVHIREGTGELFF; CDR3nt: TGTGCCGTACACATTCGGGAAGGGACCGGGGAGCTGTTTTTT
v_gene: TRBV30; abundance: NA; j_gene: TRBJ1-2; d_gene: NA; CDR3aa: CAWSVGGGAGYTF; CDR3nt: TGTGCCTGGAGTGTTGGAGGGGGTGCTGGCTACACCTTC
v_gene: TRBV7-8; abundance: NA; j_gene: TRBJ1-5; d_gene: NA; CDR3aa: CASSLFWLTSNQPQHF; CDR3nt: TGTGCCAGCAGCTTATTTTGGTTGACGAGCAATCAGCCCCAGCATTTT
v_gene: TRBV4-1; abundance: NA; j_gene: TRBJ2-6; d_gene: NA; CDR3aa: CASSPVEYGANVLTF; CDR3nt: TGCGCCAGCAGCCCCGTGGAGTATGGGGCCAACGTCCTGACTTTC
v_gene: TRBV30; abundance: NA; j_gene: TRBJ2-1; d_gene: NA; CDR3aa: CAWGINEQFF; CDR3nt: TGTGCCTGGGGGATTAATGAGCAGTTCTTC
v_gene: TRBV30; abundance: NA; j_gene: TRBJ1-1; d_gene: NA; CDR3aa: CAWGGLPEAFF; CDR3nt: TGTGCCTGGGGGGGACTCCCTGAAGCTTTCTTT
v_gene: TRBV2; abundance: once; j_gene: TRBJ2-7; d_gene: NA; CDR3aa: CASTGGPREQYF; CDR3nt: TGTGCCAGCACCGGGGGCCCCCGCGAGCAGTACTTC
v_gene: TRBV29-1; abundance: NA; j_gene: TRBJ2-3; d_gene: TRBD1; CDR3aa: CSIGTGGTDTQYF; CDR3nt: TGCAGCATTGGGACAGGGGGCACAGATACGCAGTATTTT
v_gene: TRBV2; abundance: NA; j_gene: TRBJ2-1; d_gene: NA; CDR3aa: CASREFFQGSEQFF; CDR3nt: TGTGCCAGCAGAGAATTTTTCCAGGGTTCTGAGCAGTTCTTC
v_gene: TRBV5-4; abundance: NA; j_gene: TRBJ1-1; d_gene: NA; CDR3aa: CASSAGDLTEAFF; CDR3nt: TGTGCCAGCAGCGCAGGGGATTTGACTGAAGCTTTCTTT
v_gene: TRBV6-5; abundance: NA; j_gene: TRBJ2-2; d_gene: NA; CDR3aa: CASSAGLNTGELFF; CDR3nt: TGTGCCAGCAGCGCTGGCCTGAACACCGGGGAGCTGTTTTTT
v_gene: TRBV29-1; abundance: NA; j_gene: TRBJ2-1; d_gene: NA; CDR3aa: CSAGLVNNEQFF; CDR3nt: TGCAGCGCAGGGCTAGTGAACAATGAGCAGTTCTTC
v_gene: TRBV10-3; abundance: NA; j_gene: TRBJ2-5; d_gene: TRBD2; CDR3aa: CAISESAGEETQYF; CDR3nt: TGTGCCATCAGTGAGTCTGCGGGGGAAGAGACCCAGTACTTC
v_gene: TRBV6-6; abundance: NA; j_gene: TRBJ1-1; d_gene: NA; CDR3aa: CASSLTMNTEAFF; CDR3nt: TGTGCCAGCAGTTTAACCATGAACACTGAAGCTTTCTTT
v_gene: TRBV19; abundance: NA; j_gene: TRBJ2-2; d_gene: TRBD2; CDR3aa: CASSIYASGGTGELFF; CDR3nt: TGTGCCAGTAGTATTTACGCTAGCGGGGGTACCGGGGAGCTGTTTTTT
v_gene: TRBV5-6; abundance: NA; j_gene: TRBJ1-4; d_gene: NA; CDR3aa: CASSFRERQVRTGGLFF; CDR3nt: TGTGCCAGCAGCTTTCGGGAGAGACAGGTCAGAACCGGGGGACTGTTTTTT
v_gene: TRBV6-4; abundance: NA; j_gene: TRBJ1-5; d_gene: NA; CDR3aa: CASRDTNSNQPQHF; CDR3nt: TGTGCCAGCAGGGACACAAATAGCAATCAGCCCCAGCATTTT
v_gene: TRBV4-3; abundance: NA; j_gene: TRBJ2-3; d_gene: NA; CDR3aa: CASSPRGQGTDTQYF; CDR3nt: TGCGCCAGCAGCCCCCGGGGTCAGGGGACAGATACGCAGTATTTT
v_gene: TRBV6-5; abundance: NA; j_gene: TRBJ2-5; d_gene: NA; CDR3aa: CASSDRETQYF; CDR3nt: TGTGCCAGCAGTGACCGCGAGACCCAGTACTTC
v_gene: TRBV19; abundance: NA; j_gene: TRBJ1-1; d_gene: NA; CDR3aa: CASSAHRERNTEAFF; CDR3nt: TGTGCCAGTAGTGCACACAGGGAAAGGAACACTGAAGCTTTCTTT
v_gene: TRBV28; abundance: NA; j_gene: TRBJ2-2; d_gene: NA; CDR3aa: CASSPGGAAGELFF; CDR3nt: TGTGCCAGCAGCCCCGGTGGGGCCGCCGGGGAGCTGTTTTTT
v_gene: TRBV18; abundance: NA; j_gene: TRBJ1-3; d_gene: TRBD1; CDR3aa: CASSPPGQDGNTIYF; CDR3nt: TGTGCCAGCTCACCACCGGGACAGGATGGGAACACCATATATTTT
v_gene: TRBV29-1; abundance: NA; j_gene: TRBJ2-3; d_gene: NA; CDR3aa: CSVDRLETDTQYF; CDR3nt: TGCAGCGTTGACAGACTAGAGACAGATACGCAGTATTTT
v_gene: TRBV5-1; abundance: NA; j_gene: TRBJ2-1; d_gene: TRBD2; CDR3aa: CASSWGASGEDEQFF; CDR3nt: TGCGCCAGCAGCTGGGGCGCTAGCGGGGAAGATGAGCAGTTCTTC
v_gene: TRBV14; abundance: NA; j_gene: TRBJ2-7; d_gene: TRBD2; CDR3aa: CASSRSEGTSRRDWEQYF; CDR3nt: TGTGCCAGCAGCCGGTCAGAGGGGACTAGCCGGAGAGATTGGGAGCAGTACTTC
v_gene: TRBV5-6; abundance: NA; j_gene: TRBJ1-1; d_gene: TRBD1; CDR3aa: CASSLVTGGVVTEAFF; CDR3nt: TGTGCCAGCAGCCTAGTGACAGGGGGCGTTGTCACTGAAGCTTTCTTT
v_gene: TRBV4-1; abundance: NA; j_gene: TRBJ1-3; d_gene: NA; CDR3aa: CASCRGRMSGNTIYF; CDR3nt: TGCGCCAGTTGTAGGGGGAGAATGTCTGGAAACACCATATATTTT
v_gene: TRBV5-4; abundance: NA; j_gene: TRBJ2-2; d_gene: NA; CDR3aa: CASSLSGRGGELFF; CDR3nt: TGTGCCAGCAGCCTCAGCGGGCGTGGCGGGGAGCTGTTTTTT
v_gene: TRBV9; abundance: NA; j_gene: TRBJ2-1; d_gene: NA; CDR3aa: CASSVESTSYNEQFF; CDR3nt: TGTGCCAGCAGCGTAGAATCGACCTCCTACAATGAGCAGTTCTTC
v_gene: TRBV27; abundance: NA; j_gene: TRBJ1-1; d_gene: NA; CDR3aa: CASSFHLGQNTEAFF; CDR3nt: TGTGCCAGCAGTTTTCACCTGGGACAGAACACTGAAGCTTTCTTT
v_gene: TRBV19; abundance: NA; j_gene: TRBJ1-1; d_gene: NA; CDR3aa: CATIEGVSTFF; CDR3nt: TGTGCCACCATAGAGGGCGTGTCGACTTTCTTT
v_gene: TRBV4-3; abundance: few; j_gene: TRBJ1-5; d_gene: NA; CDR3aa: CASSQDAGPRNQPQHF; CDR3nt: TGCGCCAGCAGCCAAGATGCAGGGCCCCGCAATCAGCCCCAGCATTTT
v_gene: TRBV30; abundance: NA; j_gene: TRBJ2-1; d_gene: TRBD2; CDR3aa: CAWISLAGVGEQFF; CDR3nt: TGTGCCTGGATCTCCCTAGCGGGAGTCGGAGAGCAGTTCTTC
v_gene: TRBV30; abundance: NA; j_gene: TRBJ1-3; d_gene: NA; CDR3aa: CAWSVGSGNTIYF; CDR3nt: TGTGCCTGGAGTGTAGGCTCTGGAAACACCATATATTTT
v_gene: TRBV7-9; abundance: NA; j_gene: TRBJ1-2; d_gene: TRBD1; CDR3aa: CASSLEGGGIYGYTF; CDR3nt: TGTGCCAGCAGCTTAGAGGGAGGGGGCATATATGGCTACACCTTC
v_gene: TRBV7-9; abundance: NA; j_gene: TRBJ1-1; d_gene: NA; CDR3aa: CASSLVDGQRGAEAFF; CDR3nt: TGTGCCAGCAGCTTAGTGGACGGACAGCGGGGGGCTGAAGCTTTCTTT
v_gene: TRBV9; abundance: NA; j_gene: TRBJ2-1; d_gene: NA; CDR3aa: CASSVAPTNEQFF; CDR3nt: TGTGCCAGCAGCGTAGCTCCCACCAATGAGCAGTTCTTC
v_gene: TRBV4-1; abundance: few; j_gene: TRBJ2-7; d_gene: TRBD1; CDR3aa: CASSWTGVSYEQYF; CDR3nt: TGCGCCAGCAGCTGGACAGGGGTTTCCTACGAGCAGTACTTC
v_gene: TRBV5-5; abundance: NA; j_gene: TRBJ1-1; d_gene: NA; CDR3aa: CASTRRDTEAFF; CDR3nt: TGTGCCAGCACTCGCCGGGACACTGAAGCTTTCTTT
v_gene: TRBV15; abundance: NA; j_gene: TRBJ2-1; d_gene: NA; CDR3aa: CATSRDLGLSSYNEQFF; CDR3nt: TGTGCCACCAGCAGAGACCTTGGGCTTAGCTCCTACAATGAGCAGTTCTTC
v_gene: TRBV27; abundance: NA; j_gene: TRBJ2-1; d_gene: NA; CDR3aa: CASSRGRENNEQFF; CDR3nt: TGTGCCAGCAGTAGAGGCCGGGAAAACAATGAGCAGTTCTTC
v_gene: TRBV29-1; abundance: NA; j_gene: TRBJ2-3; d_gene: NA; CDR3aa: CSVVPAGPSTDTQYF; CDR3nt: TGCAGCGTTGTTCCGGCAGGGCCTAGCACAGATACGCAGTATTTT
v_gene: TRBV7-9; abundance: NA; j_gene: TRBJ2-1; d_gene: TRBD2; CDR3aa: CASSLGRELGDTYNEQFF; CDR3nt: TGTGCCAGCAGCTTGGGGAGGGAGTTGGGGGATACCTACAATGAGCAGTTCTTC
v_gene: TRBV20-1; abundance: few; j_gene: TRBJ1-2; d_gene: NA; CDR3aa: CSGQGNYGYTF; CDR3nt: TGCAGTGGCCAGGGTAACTATGGCTACACCTTC
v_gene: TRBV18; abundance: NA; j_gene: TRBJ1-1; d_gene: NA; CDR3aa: CASSRDEVVAFF; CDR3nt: TGTGCCAGCTCCAGGGACGAGGTGGTTGCTTTCTTT
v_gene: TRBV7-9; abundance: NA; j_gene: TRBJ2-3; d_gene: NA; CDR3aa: CASSLSGTRDTQYF; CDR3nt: TGTGCCAGCAGCTTATCAGGGACTCGGGATACGCAGTATTTT
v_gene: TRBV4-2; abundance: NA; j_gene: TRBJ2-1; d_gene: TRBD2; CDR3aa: CASSAGLAGKSEFF; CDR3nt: TGTGCCAGCAGCGCGGGACTAGCGGGAAAGTCCGAGTTCTTC
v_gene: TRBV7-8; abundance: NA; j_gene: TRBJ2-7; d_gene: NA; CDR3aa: CASSQYRLDNYEQYF; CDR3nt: TGTGCCAGCAGCCAATACCGTCTGGACAACTACGAGCAGTACTTC
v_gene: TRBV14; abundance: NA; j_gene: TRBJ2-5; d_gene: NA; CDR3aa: CASSQGEIQYF; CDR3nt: TGTGCCAGCAGCCAGGGAGAGATCCAGTACTTC
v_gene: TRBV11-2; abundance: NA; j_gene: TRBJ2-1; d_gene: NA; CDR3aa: CASSETWGEQFF; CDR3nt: TGTGCCAGCAGCGAGACTTGGGGTGAGCAGTTCTTC
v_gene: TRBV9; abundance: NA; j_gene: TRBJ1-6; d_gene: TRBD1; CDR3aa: CASSVAQDRRLNSPLHF; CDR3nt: TGTGCCAGCAGCGTAGCCCAGGACAGGCGGCTTAATTCACCCCTCCACTTT
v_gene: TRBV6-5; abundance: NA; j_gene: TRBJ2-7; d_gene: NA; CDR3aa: CASSYGTAYYF; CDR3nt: TGTGCCAGCAGTTACGGGACTGCTTATTACTTC
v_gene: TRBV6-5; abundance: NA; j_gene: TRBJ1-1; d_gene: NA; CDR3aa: CASSYTGPTEAFF; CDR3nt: TGTGCCAGCAGTTACACAGGTCCCACTGAAGCTTTCTTT